This T cell receptor (beta chain) was retrieved from a study of OX40 agonist ivuxolimab in advanced cancers. Regarding the study as a whole: Expanded clones belonging to CD8+ T cells outnumbered, on average, those of CD4+.

Only in-frame clones appear in the TCRdb table, and some are missing; sequencing was by immunoSEQ multiplex PCR. The sample holds tens of thousands of clones, around 84% seen once. Note on this clone: What it binds is not known.

V lost 6 bases to trimming and J lost 5 bases, with 17 bases between them. Germline V gene sequence: CDR1 SNHLY, CDR2 FYNNEI. The CDR3 covers 15 residues. This rearrangement joins TRBV2 to TRBJ1-5, with D perhaps matching TRBD1 (5 bases). Sequenced here: CD4+ or CD8+ T cells sorted from blood, sampled in a trial of the OX40 agonist ivuxolimab. The sequence was collected from an adult with an advanced solid tumor such as melanoma, head and neck, liver or kidney cancer. The CDR3 DNA is TGTGCCAGCAGCTCACTTCGGACACTCGATCAGCCCCAGCATTTT. Its translation: CASSSLRTLDQPQHF.